The 21 T cell receptor beta chains listed next were all sequenced from one sample in a study of cytomegalovirus exposure and HLA in healthy donors. 60 Vbeta and 13 Jbeta primers were used in PCR. Here immunoSEQ multiplex PCR was the method, and the copy in TCRdb shows in-frame clones only, minus some. The data show roughly 120,000 clones, with about 76% seen just once and roughly 2.3% held by the top ten. Sequenced input: PBMCs. The receptors were sampled from a woman aged 30 to 39 in good health and CMV-seronegative.

V and J are TRBV27 and TRBJ2-4, with 7 bases that match TRBD2. Germline V gene sequence: CDR1 MNHEY, CDR2 SMNVEV (reference sequence). The CDR3 runs 15 residues. V lost 3 bases to trimming and J lost 1 base; unmatched junction nucleotides: 3. In DNA, the CDR3 is TGTGCCAGCAGTTTGGGCGGGAGCGCCAAAAACATTCAGTACTTC. It yields the protein CASSLGGSAKNIQYF.

The V call is TRBV29-1, the J call TRBJ1-1; D is unresolved. V lost 6 bases and J lost 4, with 15 bases in between. Germline V gene data show CDR1 as SQVTM and CDR2 as ANQGSEA. The CDR3 sequence is 13 residues long. CDR3 bases: TGCAGCGTGCCTCCTGGACTTAGCACTGAAGCTTTCTTT. It specifies CSVPPGLSTEAFF.

This clone appeared once. The rearrangement uses TRBV5-1 and TRBJ2-7; TRBD2 matches at 13 bases. The J segment lost 0 bases and the V segment lost 1 base, leaving 13 bases of the junction unmatched. This CDR3 is 20 amino acids long. Germline V gene sequence: CDR1 SGHRS, CDR2 YFSETQ. This CDR3 reads CASSLLSGTSGKPSSYEQYF. The DNA of the CDR3 is TGCGCCAGCAGCTTGTTGAGCGGGACTAGCGGGAAACCCAGCTCCTACGAGCAGTACTTC.

The chain has TRBV7-9 and TRBJ2-7, with 9 bases aligning to TRBD1. The length of the CDR3 is 15 residues. Losses at the gene ends were 3 bases for V and 5 bases for J; bases not matched to a gene: 8. Germline CDR1 SEHNR, CDR2 FQNEAQ (reference sequence). The CDR3 loop reads CASSFKPGQGNEQYF. The DNA for the CDR3 is TGTGCCAGCAGCTTCAAACCGGGACAGGGAAACGAGCAGTACTTC.

The chain recombines TRBV11-2 with TRBJ2-1; 8 bases fit TRBD1. This CDR3 comprises 16 residues. Trimming at V came to 2 bases and at J to 4 bases, leaving 7 bases not matched to a gene. The germline CDR1 and CDR2 sequences are SGHAT and FQNNGV. In DNA, the CDR3 is TGTGCCAGCAGCTTATCAGGGGGCGCGGCTTACAATGAGCAGTTCTTC. Amino acids: CASSLSGGAAYNEQFF.

The rearrangement uses TRBV7-2 and TRBJ2-2; 11 nucleotides align to TRBD2. V lost 6 bases and J lost 7; bases outside the gene matches: 7. Germline V gene sequence: CDR1 SGHTA, CDR2 FQGNSA. CDR3 length: 15 residues. CDR3 amino acids: CASRPNSGRDGELFF. CDR3 sequence (DNA): TGTGCCAGCAGGCCCAATAGCGGGAGGGACGGGGAGCTGTTTTTT.

The chain combines TRBV6-5 with TRBJ1-3; no clear D gene. With 3 bases removed from V and 3 bases from J, the gap between germline ends came to 12 bases. The CDR3 covers 15 residues. CDR1 and CDR2 from the germline V gene are MNHEY and SVGAGI. The CDR3 DNA reads TGTGCCAGCAGTTATTACGGGTCGGGTGGAAACACCATATATTTT. This encodes CASSYYGSGGNTIYF.

The rearrangement joins TRBV7-3 to TRBJ2-5, with 8 bases aligning to TRBD1. With V trimmed by 5 bases and J by 5 bases, 4 bases remained unmatched. The germline CDR1 and CDR2 sequences are SGHTA and FQGTGA. This CDR3 is built from 13 residues. CDR3 amino acids: CASSDRQGETQYF. In DNA, the CDR3 is TGTGCCAGCAGCGACCGACAGGGGGAGACCCAGTACTTC.

V is TRBV19 and J is TRBJ2-2; D might be TRBD2 (5 bases). The CDR3 length is 14 residues. The germline V and J ends were trimmed by 2 bases and 4 bases, with 8 bases remaining between them. The germline V gene has CDR1 LNHDA and CDR2 SQIVND (reference sequence). This chain's CDR3 is CASSIRSGTGELFF. The CDR3 coding sequence is TGTGCCAGTAGTATACGGAGCGGCACCGGGGAGCTGTTTTTT.

CDR3 protein: CASSPRQGASYEQYF. As DNA, the CDR3 is TGTGCCAGCAGCCCCCGACAGGGGGCCTCCTACGAGCAGTACTTC. The gene calls are TRBV7-8 and TRBJ2-5, with 10 bases matching TRBD1. The tail of the sequence fits TRBJ2-7 better, so the J call may be wrong. This CDR3 is 15 amino acids long. Germline CDR1 is SGHVS and CDR2 is FQNEAQ.

The chain joins TRBV6-1 to TRBJ2-5, with 11 bases fitting TRBD2. CDR1 is MNHNS, CDR2 SASEGT, per germline. The CDR3 sequence is 16 residues long. J lost 1 base, V lost 4 bases, and 5 bases had no gene match. The CDR3 DNA reads as TGTGCCAGCAGTGTTGTAGCGGGAGGGGGCCAAGAGACCCAGTACTTC. Amino acids: CASSVVAGGGQETQYF.

This chain links TRBV7-2 with TRBJ1-5; D is uncertain. V lost 1 base and J 6 bases, leaving 7 bases between the germline ends. In germline, CDR1 is SGHTA, CDR2 FQGNSA. The CDR3 contains 13 residues. This CDR3 is CASSLGGSQPQHF. The DNA of the CDR3 is TGTGCCAGCAGCTTAGGAGGGAGTCAGCCCCAGCATTTT.

V gene TRBV4-1 combines with J gene TRBJ2-3; the D gene is possibly TRBD2 (6 bases). Trimming cost V 3 bases and J 10 bases, with 20 bases left between them. Germline CDR1 and CDR2: MGHRA and YSYEKL. The CDR3 runs to 15 residues. The CDR3 spells CASSHTETSGRSQYF. CDR3 bases: TGCGCCAGCAGCCACACCGAGACTAGTGGTCGGTCGCAGTATTTT.

Only one count was recorded for this clone. The chain recombines TRBV11-2 with TRBJ2-7; D is possibly TRBD2 (5 bases). CDR3 size: 15 residues. Germline V gives CDR1 SGHAT, CDR2 FQNNGV. V dropped 3 bases and J dropped 3 bases, with 15 bases sitting between them. The CDR3 DNA sequence: TGTGCCAGCAGCTTCGGGGTTAACTCTGGCTACGAGCAGTACTTC. Residues: CASSFGVNSGYEQYF.

In DNA form, the CDR3 reads TGCGCCAGCAGCAAGGGACAGGTAATATCCCACACTGAAGCTTTCTTT. It is translated as CASSKGQVISHTEAFF. The J gene is TRBJ1-1, the V gene TRBV5-1, with 8 bases matching TRBD1. Looked up from germline, CDR1 is SGHRS and CDR2 is YFSETQ. Germline trimming cut 4 bases from V and 3 bases from J; bases unmatched to any gene: 11. This CDR3 is 16 amino acids long. The entire variable domain, with the rest obtained from reference TRBV5-1 and TRBJ1-1, is as follows: KAGVTQTPRYLIKTRGQQVTLSCSPISGHRSVSWYQQTPGQGLQFLFEYFSETQRNKGNFPGRFSGRQFSNSRSEMNVSTLELGDSALYLCASSKGQVISHTEAFFGQGTRLTVV.

The chain uses TRBV29-1 and TRBJ2-7; 7 bases are a match to TRBD2. Per germline, CDR1 SQVTM and CDR2 ANQGSEA. V was pared by 1 base and J by 1 base, with 1 base of the junction left unmatched. The CDR3 is 13 amino acids. The CDR3 DNA sequence: TGCAGCGTTGAAGGCGGGGGTTCCTACGAGCAGTACTTC. Its protein product is CSVEGGGSYEQYF.

The chain has TRBV28 and TRBJ2-7; 14 nucleotides match TRBD2. With 3 bases clipped from V and 4 bases from J, the junction kept 2 bases outside the gene matches. Germline assignment: CDR1 MDHEN and CDR2 SYDVKM. The CDR3 runs to 15 residues. DNA of the CDR3: TGTGCCAGCAGTTTCGGACTAGCGGGGGGATACGAGCAGTACTTC. This encodes CASSFGLAGGYEQYF. Full variable domain (rest looked up from reference TRBV28 and TRBJ2-7): DVKVTQSSRYLVKRTGEKVFLECVQDMDHENMFWYRQDPGLGLRLIYFSYDVKMKEKGDIPEGYSVSREKKERFSLILESASTNQTSMYLCASSFGLAGGYEQYFGPGTRLTVT.

This rearrangement joins TRBV6-1 to TRBJ1-2; TRBD1 aligns across 7 bases. CDR3 size: 14 residues. CDR1 and CDR2 from the germline V gene are MNHNS and SASEGT. V shed 5 bases and J 7 bases; nucleotides not matched to a gene: 10. DNA for the CDR3: TGTGCCAGCAGTCCTTCCGACAGGGTCGGTGGCTACACCTTC. It encodes CASSPSDRVGGYTF.

This clone appeared a few times. This chain links TRBV30 with TRBJ2-2, with 7 bases identical to TRBD2. The length of the CDR3 is 16 residues. Looked up from germline, CDR1 is GTSNPN and CDR2 is SVGIG (reference sequence). V lost 4 bases to trimming and J lost 1 base; unmatched junction nucleotides: 9. The chain's CDR3 is CAWTVIPSGNTGELFF. In DNA form, the CDR3 reads TGTGCCTGGACTGTTATCCCTAGCGGGAACACCGGGGAGCTGTTTTTT.

The rearrangement uses TRBV7-9 and TRBJ2-7; 8 bases are a match to TRBD1. The length of the CDR3 is 15 residues. CDR1 and CDR2 (germline): SEHNR, FQNEAQ (reference sequence). V shed 1 base and J 0 bases; nucleotides not matched to a gene: 2. CDR3 residues: CASSLGDRSSYEQYF. The CDR3 bases are TGTGCCAGCAGCTTAGGGGACAGGAGCTCCTACGAGCAGTACTTC.

CDR3 sequence: CASSLSRGPNEQFF. Written as DNA, the CDR3 is TGTGCCAGCAGCTTATCGCGGGGTCCCAATGAGCAGTTCTTC. The chain carries TRBV7-2 and TRBJ2-1, with D maybe TRBD2 (6 bases). The CDR3 is 14 residues long. V was cut by 2 bases and J by 6 bases, with 11 bases left in between. CDR1 is SGHTA, CDR2 FQGNSA, per germline.